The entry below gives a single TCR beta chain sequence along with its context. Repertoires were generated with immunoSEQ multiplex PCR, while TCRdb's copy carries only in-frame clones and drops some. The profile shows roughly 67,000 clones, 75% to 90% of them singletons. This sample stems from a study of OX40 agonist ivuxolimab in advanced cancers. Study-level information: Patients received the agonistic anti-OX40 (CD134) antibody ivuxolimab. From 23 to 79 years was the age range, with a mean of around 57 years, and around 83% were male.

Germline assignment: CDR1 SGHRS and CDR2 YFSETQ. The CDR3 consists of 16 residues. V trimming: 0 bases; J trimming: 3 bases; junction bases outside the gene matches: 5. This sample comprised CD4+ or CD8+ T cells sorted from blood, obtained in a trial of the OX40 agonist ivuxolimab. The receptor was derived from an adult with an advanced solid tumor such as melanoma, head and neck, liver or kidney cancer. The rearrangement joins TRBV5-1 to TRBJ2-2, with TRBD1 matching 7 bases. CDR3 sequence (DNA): TGCGCCAGCAGCTTGGTATCAGGGGGTGACACCGGGGAGCTGTTTTTT. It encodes CASSLVSGGDTGELFF.